The 27 T cell receptor beta chains in this list originate from one sample, sequenced in a study of cytomegalovirus exposure and HLA in healthy donors. Assay used: immunoSEQ multiplex PCR; TCRdb lists only in-frame clones, some missing. The sample lists approximately 200,000 clones, around 90% occurring once. The sample consisted of PBMCs. All receptors come from a woman between 18 and 29 years old in good health and CMV-seronegative.

As concerns this clone: The same CDR3 arises from other DNA sequences in this sample as well. The V call is TRBV5-1, the J call TRBJ2-3; D may be TRBD1 (5 bases). Deletions cut 0 bases from V and 6 bases from J, with 11 bases between. The CDR3 is 14 amino acids. Germline assignment: CDR1 SGHRS and CDR2 YFSETQ. The CDR3 DNA is TGCGCCAGCAGCTTGGGTAGGGGATCCGATACGCAGTATTTT. Translating it yields CASSLGRGSDTQYF.

This clone has only one observation. The rearrangement links TRBV27 to TRBJ2-1, with D tentatively TRBD1 (5 bases). Germline CDR1 MNHEY, CDR2 SMNVEV (reference sequence). Trimming cost V 7 bases and J 9 bases, with 22 bases left between them. The CDR3 runs to 15 residues. Here the CDR3 reads CASISPSNPRGEQFF. The DNA of the CDR3 is TGTGCCAGCATCTCTCCTTCGAACCCTAGGGGTGAGCAGTTCTTC.

The rearrangement uses TRBV30 and TRBJ2-3; possible D gene TRBD2, 6 bases. The CDR3 is 16 amino acids. Per the germline V gene, CDR1 is GTSNPN and CDR2 is SVGIG (reference sequence). Trimming took 3 bases from V and 9 from J, leaving 25 bases between them. CDR3 in amino acids: CAWRDPPAGIEGTQYF. CDR3 DNA: TGTGCCTGGAGAGACCCCCCCGCGGGAATCGAAGGGACGCAGTATTTT.

The V and J genes are TRBV28 and TRBJ2-7, with 11 positions matching TRBD2. With V trimmed by 6 bases and J by 12 bases, 10 bases remained unmatched. The CDR3 contains 13 residues. Germline values: CDR1 MDHEN, CDR2 SYDVKM. The CDR3 spells CASRGGTSGSMYF. Here the CDR3 DNA reads TGTGCCAGCAGAGGGGGAACTAGCGGGAGTATGTACTTC.

This sequence joins TRBV4-1 and TRBJ2-2; TRBD2 matches 9 bases. CDR3 length: 16 residues. Trimming removed 2 bases from V and 3 bases from J; junction bases left unmatched: 4. Germline lookup yields CDR1 MGHRA and CDR2 YSYEKL. The CDR3: CASSQILAGYTGELFF. The CDR3 DNA follows: TGCGCCAGCAGCCAAATTCTAGCGGGATACACCGGGGAGCTGTTTTTT.

The J gene is TRBJ2-3, the V gene TRBV7-9; a weak D match, TRBD1 (6 bases). The CDR3 covers 14 residues. Germline V gene sequence: CDR1 SEHNR, CDR2 FQNEAQ (reference sequence). The V end lost 7 bases, the J end lost 2 bases, and 13 bases lay between the germline ends. This chain's CDR3 is CASIADRNTDTQYF. DNA for the CDR3: TGTGCCAGCATCGCCGACAGGAACACAGATACGCAGTATTTT.

The chain recombines TRBV5-4 with TRBJ2-2; D unclear. There are 12 residues in the CDR3. Trimming left V 1 base short and J 6 bases short, with 4 bases between. CDR1 and CDR2 (germline): SGHNT, YYREEE (reference sequence). The CDR3 DNA is TGTGCCAGCAGCTTGACGGCCGGGGAGCTGTTTTTT. This encodes CASSLTAGELFF.

The chain carries TRBV5-1 and TRBJ2-3, with a tentative D call TRBD2 (6 bases). Germline V CDR1 and CDR2: SGHRS, YFSETQ. With 4 bases removed from V and 4 bases from J, the gap between germline ends came to 16 bases. The CDR3 runs 15 residues. The CDR3 here is CASSLGTPRADTQYF. CDR3 coding DNA: TGCGCCAGCAGCCTAGGGACTCCTCGGGCAGATACGCAGTATTTT.

A single count supports this clone. CDR3 loop: CASTKTGSGSGELFF. The CDR3 region has the DNA TGTGCCAGCACCAAGACAGGGAGTGGGAGCGGGGAGCTGTTTTTT. The gene calls are TRBV6-1 and TRBJ2-2; 7 nucleotides agree with TRBD1. The CDR3 has 15 residues. CDR1 MNHNS and CDR2 SASEGT come from the germline V gene. The junction had 12 bases not matched to a gene; V was cut back by 7 bases and J by 7 bases.

V is TRBV19 and J is TRBJ2-1; a weak D match, TRBD2 (5 bases). Trimming cost V 10 bases and J 0 bases, with 16 bases left between them. From germline, CDR1 is LNHDA and CDR2 SQIVND (reference sequence). The CDR3 extends over 15 amino acids. CDR3: CATPRRLSSYNEQFF. The DNA for the CDR3 is TGTGCCACCCCACGGAGGCTGAGCTCCTACAATGAGCAGTTCTTC.

The rearrangement uses TRBV6-5 and TRBJ1-5; a possible D gene is TRBD1 (5 bases). The CDR3 is 16 residues long. Germline V gene sequence: CDR1 MNHEY, CDR2 SVGAGI. The germline V and J ends were trimmed by 1 base and 7 bases, with 17 bases remaining between them. The CDR3 DNA reads as TGTGCCAGCAGTTACTTGGCAGGGAAGGGGTACCAGCCCCAGCATTTT. This codes for CASSYLAGKGYQPQHF.

The chain joins TRBV27 to TRBJ2-3; a possible D gene is TRBD2 (5 bases). The length of the CDR3 is 13 residues. Trimming cost V 5 bases and J 5 bases, with 11 bases left between them. Germline V gives CDR1 MNHEY, CDR2 SMNVEV (reference sequence). CDR3 bases: TGTGCCAGCAGTACCCTAGAGGGAGATACGCAGTATTTT. This translates into CASSTLEGDTQYF.

V and J are TRBV10-1 and TRBJ2-5; 7 nucleotides agree with TRBD2. CDR3 size: 14 residues. Germline assignment: CDR1 WNHNN and CDR2 SYGVQD (reference sequence). The V and J ends lost 5 bases and 5 bases, in that order; junction bases with no gene match: 8. In DNA form, the CDR3 reads TGCGCCAGCAGTCAGTTCGGGGGGTCGGAGACCCAGTACTTC. It yields the protein CASSQFGGSETQYF.

The chain uses TRBV7-7 and TRBJ2-1; no reliable D call. Trimming removed 2 bases at V and 6 bases at J, with 14 bases between. This CDR3 region has 15 residues. Germline CDR1 SSHAT, CDR2 FNYEAQ (reference sequence). The CDR3 loop is CASSLNPLMPNEQFF. The DNA of the CDR3 is TGTGCCAGCAGCTTAAACCCCCTAATGCCCAATGAGCAGTTCTTC.

The chain couples TRBV7-6 to TRBJ2-7; D is possibly TRBD2 (7 bases). The CDR3 length is 16 residues. Germline CDR1 and CDR2: SGHVS and FNYEAQ. V was clipped by 2 bases and J by 0 bases, with 14 bases between them. The CDR3 DNA follows: TGTGCCAGCAGCTTATCCAAGGGAGGGGGCTCCTACGAGCAGTACTTC. This encodes CASSLSKGGGSYEQYF. Together with reference TRBV7-6 and TRBJ2-7, the CDR3 gives the full variable domain: GAGVSQSPRYKVTKRGQDVALRCDPISGHVSLYWYRQALGQGPEFLTYFNYEAQQDKSGLPNDRFSAERPEGSISTLTIQRTEQRDSAMYRCASSLSKGGGSYEQYFGPGTRLTVT.

The chain has TRBV27 and TRBJ2-1, with a tentative D call TRBD1 (6 bases). In germline, CDR1 is MNHEY, CDR2 SMNVEV (reference sequence). The germline V and J ends were trimmed by 5 bases and 5 bases, with 16 bases remaining between them. The CDR3 runs 15 residues. The CDR3 protein is CASSPSRTADNEQFF. Here the CDR3 DNA reads TGTGCCAGCAGTCCTTCCCGGACAGCAGACAATGAGCAGTTCTTC.

J is TRBJ2-1 and V is TRBV30, with 8 positions matching TRBD1. After removal of 2 bases from V and 9 bases from J, the junction contained 18 bases not matched to a gene. From germline, CDR1 is GTSNPN and CDR2 SVGIG (reference sequence). The CDR3 has 17 amino acids. CDR3: CAWSRQRTGFRFGEQFF. Here the CDR3 DNA reads TGTGCCTGGAGTAGGCAGAGGACAGGGTTTCGGTTCGGTGAGCAGTTCTTC.

This clone appeared a single time. V is TRBV5-8 and J is TRBJ1-1, with 7 bases identical to TRBD1. The J segment lost 5 bases and the V segment lost 0 bases, leaving 7 bases of the junction unmatched. Germline values: CDR1 SGHTS, CDR2 YDEGEE. The CDR3 is 15 amino acids. The CDR3 sequence is CASSLDEVRGTEAFF. CDR3 bases: TGTGCCAGCAGCTTGGACGAGGTCAGGGGGACTGAAGCTTTCTTT.

V usage is TRBV7-3 and J usage is TRBJ2-6; D ambiguous. The length of the CDR3 is 16 residues. CDR1 is SGHTA and CDR2 is FQGTGA in the germline V gene. Deletions cut 0 bases from V and 4 bases from J, with 10 bases between. The CDR3 nucleotides read TGTGCCAGCAGCTTAACGACATCGGTGGGGGCCAACGTCCTGACTTTC. This sequence encodes CASSLTTSVGANVLTF.

This chain links TRBV14 with TRBJ2-7, with a tentative D call TRBD1 (6 bases). The CDR3 loop spans 15 amino acids. Germline V gene data show CDR1 as SGHDN and CDR2 as FVKESK. Trimming left V 4 bases short and J 4 bases short, with 17 bases between. The CDR3 spells CASSRGRDYLYEQYF. CDR3 in DNA: TGTGCCAGCAGCCGGGGGCGAGACTATCTGTACGAGCAGTACTTC. Full variable domain (outside the CDR3, taken from reference TRBV14 and TRBJ2-7): EAGVTQFPSHSVIEKGQTVTLRCDPISGHDNLYWYRRVMGKEIKFLLHFVKESKQDESGMPNNRFLAERTGGTYSTLKVQPAELEDSGVYFCASSRGRDYLYEQYFGPGTRLTVT.

This chain joins TRBV15 and TRBJ2-7; D possibly corresponds to TRBD1 (6 bases). Germline V gives CDR1 LNHNV, CDR2 YYDKDF (reference sequence). Deletions cut 0 bases from V and 5 bases from J, with 14 bases between. This CDR3 is 15 amino acids long. CDR3 in DNA: TGTGCCACCAGCAGAGATGGCAGGGGCATCCACGAGCAGTACTTC. Its protein product is CATSRDGRGIHEQYF. Full variable domain (missing parts from reference TRBV15 and TRBJ2-7): DAMVIQNPRYQVTQFGKPVTLSCSQTLNHNVMYWYQQKSSQAPKLLFHYYDKDFNNEADTPDNFQSRRPNTSFCFLDIRSPGLGDTAMYLCATSRDGRGIHEQYFGPGTRLTVT.

This clone was counted a few times. The chain carries TRBV10-3 and TRBJ1-1; D may be TRBD1 (5 bases). CDR1 and CDR2 from the germline V gene are ENHRY and SYGVKD. The CDR3 loop spans 12 amino acids. V was pared by 7 bases and J by 6 bases, with 12 bases between. CDR3 bases: TGTGCCATCACATCGGGACTTTCTGAAGCTTTCTTT. Encoded protein: CAITSGLSEAFF.

The chain joins TRBV19 to TRBJ2-1; no reliable D call. The CDR3 sequence is 12 residues long. V dropped 5 bases and J dropped 4 bases, with 6 bases sitting between them. The germline V gene encodes CDR1 LNHDA and CDR2 SQIVND (reference sequence). The CDR3 coding sequence is TGTGCCAGTAGTGATAGTTACAATGAGCAGTTCTTC. This encodes CASSDSYNEQFF.

The CDR3 loop is CRAEVQEGLGTF. The CDR3 bases are TGCAGAGCAGAAGTACAGGAGGGATTGGGGACCTTC. The V gene is TRBV29-1, the J gene TRBJ1-2, with a weak D call TRBD1 (5 bases). The CDR3 sequence is 12 residues long. Germline CDR1 SQVTM, CDR2 ANQGSEA.

The genes are TRBV7-2 and TRBJ2-2; 10 nucleotides match TRBD2. Germline loops: CDR1 SGHTA, CDR2 FQGNSA. The CDR3 covers 16 residues. Losses at the gene ends were 5 bases for V and 2 bases for J; bases not matched to a gene: 5. The CDR3 nucleotides are TGTGCCAGCAGCGCAACTAGCGGGGCCAACACCGGGGAGCTGTTTTTT. This encodes CASSATSGANTGELFF.

CDR3 region: CASSNVQNTDTQYF. The DNA of the CDR3 is TGTGCCAGCAGCAATGTTCAGAACACAGATACGCAGTATTTT. The chain links TRBV11-2 to TRBJ2-3; D unclear. The CDR3 extends over 14 amino acids. Germline V gene lookup returns CDR1 SGHAT and CDR2 FQNNGV. Deletions cut 5 bases from V and 2 bases from J, with 11 bases between.

In this sample, this clone turned up a few times. The chain joins TRBV5-1 to TRBJ2-7; D is perhaps TRBD2 (5 bases). V was cut by 0 bases and J by 0 bases, with 10 bases left in between. CDR3 length: 15 amino acids. Germline V gene lookup returns CDR1 SGHRS and CDR2 YFSETQ. CDR3 sequence (DNA): TGCGCCAGCAGCTTGGTGGGTAGCGTCTCCTACGAGCAGTACTTC. It codes for CASSLVGSVSYEQYF.